A single sample is the source of the 9 T cell receptor beta chains below, sequenced in a study of T cells in Graves' hyperthyroidism and ophthalmopathy. Amplification yielded TCR beta CDR3 regions, with RNA transcripts as the source. Carried out on the TCR CDR3, a first-round RT-PCR used the HTBI primer set. From the multiplex PCR reads, TCRdb called clonotypes with MiXCR, one entry per CDR3 protein. This table has about 420,000 distinct CDR3 sequences, roughly 15% appearing once. The sequenced material came from blood. These receptors were obtained from a woman aged 18-30 years with Graves' hyperthyroidism.

In its sample, this clonotype was seen a few times. The chain has TRBV30 and TRBJ1-2, with D perhaps matching TRBD1 (5 bases). V gave up 0 bases and J gave up 0 bases, with 11 bases separating them. The CDR3 runs to 15 residues. The germline CDR1 and CDR2 sequences are GTSNPN and SVGIG (reference sequence). The CDR3 is CAWSVWGTTNYGYTF. The CDR3 nucleotides read TGTGCCTGGAGTGTTTGGGGCACAACTAACTATGGCTACACCTTC.

This clonotype appeared a few times. J is TRBJ1-6 and V is TRBV6-1; D is uncertain. This CDR3 region has 13 residues. Per germline, CDR1 MNHNS and CDR2 SASEGT. Between the trimmed V and J ends, which lost 2 bases and 7 bases, there was a span of 6 bases. CDR3 sequence: CASSETENSPLHF. CDR3 sequence (DNA): TGTGCCAGCAGTGAAACAGAGAATTCACCCCTCCACTTT.

This clonotype was detected ten times or more. J is TRBJ2-7 and V is TRBV7-3, with D perhaps TRBD2 (6 bases). V gave up 2 bases and J gave up 7 bases, with 12 bases separating them. This CDR3 has 13 amino acids. Germline V CDR1 and CDR2: SGHTA, FQGTGA. The chain's CDR3 is CASSLDLLAEQYF. The CDR3, as DNA: TGTGCCAGCAGCTTAGACCTACTAGCTGAGCAGTACTTC.

This clonotype appeared many times. The V call is TRBV28, the J call TRBJ2-1; 7 bases are shared with TRBD2. CDR3 size: 16 residues. The germline CDR1 and CDR2 sequences are MDHEN and SYDVKM. The junction had 3 bases not matched to a gene; V was cut back by 1 base and J by 0 bases. The CDR3 coding sequence is TGTGCCAGCAGTTTATACGGCGGGAGCTCCTACAATGAGCAGTTCTTC. This translates into CASSLYGGSSYNEQFF.

The V and J genes are TRBV10-2 and TRBJ1-1; TRBD1 is a possible D gene (6 bases). The germline V gene encodes CDR1 WSHSY and CDR2 SAAADI. The CDR3 has 17 amino acids. The V and J ends lost 2 bases and 5 bases respectively, with 21 bases between them. The CDR3 DNA sequence: TGCGCCAGCAGTGAGCCGAACCAGGGGTTGACTAAAACTGAAGCTTTCTTT. Translating gives CASSEPNQGLTKTEAFF.

The J gene is TRBJ2-7, the V gene TRBV18, with 10 bases lining up with TRBD2. The CDR3 covers 16 residues. Germline V gives CDR1 KGHSH, CDR2 LQKENI. J gave up 6 bases and V 1 base, and 9 bases lay outside the gene matches. As DNA, the CDR3 is TGTGCCAGCTCACCACGAGTTCTAGCGGGAGAAAGCGAGCAGTACTTC. Its translation is CASSPRVLAGESEQYF.

This clonotype turned up a few times. This chain uses TRBV30 with TRBJ1-4; D is ambiguous. Germline V gene sequence: CDR1 GTSNPN, CDR2 SVGIG (reference sequence). V lost 0 bases to trimming and J lost 8 bases, with 4 bases between them. CDR3 size: 11 residues. CDR3 amino acids: CAWSVPEKLFF. In DNA, the CDR3 is TGTGCCTGGAGTGTACCCGAAAAACTGTTTTTT.

The V and J genes are TRBV19 and TRBJ1-1; D gene ambiguous. The germline gives CDR1 LNHDA, CDR2 SQIVND (reference sequence). V was trimmed by 3 bases and J by 4 bases, leaving 9 bases between them. The CDR3 is 13 residues long. The CDR3, as DNA: TGTGCCAGTAGTATCGGGCTGATCACTGAAGCTTTCTTT. This sequence encodes CASSIGLITEAFF.

This clonotype occurred many times. V usage is TRBV2 and J usage is TRBJ1-2, with TRBD1 as a possible D gene (5 bases). Germline loops: CDR1 SNHLY, CDR2 FYNNEI. The CDR3 totals 13 residues. Trimming shortened V by 6 bases and J by 9 bases, and 17 bases separated the two germline ends. The CDR3 loop reads CASRPDGAPSYTF. The CDR3 coding sequence is TGTGCCAGCAGGCCGGACGGGGCCCCTAGCTACACCTTC.